A selection of T cell receptor beta chains follows, all from one sample in a study of CD8+ T cells in alopecia areata. Libraries were prepared by immunoSEQ multiplex PCR; TCRdb keeps only in-frame clonotypes and omits some of them. The table records 150,000 to 200,000 clones, 50% to 60% of them present only once. Sequenced material: CD4+ T cells sorted from blood, taken at week 0. All receptors come from a human donor with alopecia areata. The CDR3 runs from the conserved cysteine through the conserved F or W. D genes are given only for firm matches. Expanded clones are given a class, and other clones once, few, many or no size at all.

TRBV29-1	TRBJ2-3	-	TRBD1	TGCAGCGTTGAAGGCGGGGACAGGGGCACAGATACGCAGTATTTT	CSVEGGDRGTDTQYF
TRBV5-4	TRBJ2-3	-	-	TGTGCCAGCAGCTTGGATCTCGACAGGGATACGCAGTATTTT	CASSLDLDRDTQYF
TRBV29-1	TRBJ1-2	once	-	TGCAGCGTTGGGCGCGGGGGAGACTATGGCTACACCTTC	CSVGRGGDYGYTF
TRBV4-2	TRBJ2-4	-	-	TGTGCCAGCAGCCAAGAGTCGTCCAAAAACATTCAGTACTTC	CASSQESSKNIQYF
TRBV19	TRBJ2-5	-	-	TGTGCCAGTAGCATAGCAGACCAAGAGACCCAGTACTTC	CASSIADQETQYF
TRBV30	TRBJ2-7	-	-	TGTGCCTGGAGTCGAACGGTCTACGAGCAGTACTTC	CAWSRTVYEQYF
TRBV30	TRBJ1-2	-	TRBD1	TGTGCCTGGAGTGGGGCAGGGGGTTCCGGTGGCTACACCTTC	CAWSGAGGSGGYTF
TRBV29-1	TRBJ1-5	few	TRBD1	TGCAGCGTGGGGGGGACAGGTAATCAGCCCCAGCATTTT	CSVGGTGNQPQHF
TRBV10-3	TRBJ2-7	once	-	TGTGCCATCAGTGAGATCCGATCGGAGCAGTACTTC	CAISEIRSEQYF
TRBV5-1	TRBJ1-1	-	-	TGCGCCAGCAGCTCACCGGGGGAAGCTTTCTTT	CASSSPGEAFF
TRBV11-2	TRBJ1-4	-	-	TGTGCCAGCAGCTTATCAGGATTGGAAAAACTGTTTTTT	CASSLSGLEKLFF
TRBV18	TRBJ2-1	few	-	TGTGCCAGCTCCAAGGGAACCTCTAATGAGCAGTTCTTC	CASSKGTSNEQFF
TRBV2	TRBJ1-5	-	-	TGTGCCAGCAAGGTTCAGCCTAATCAGCCCCAGCATTTT	CASKVQPNQPQHF
TRBV6-5	TRBJ1-1	-	-	TGTGCCAGCAGACGCGCAGGGAACACTGAAGCTTTCTTT	CASRRAGNTEAFF
TRBV29-1	TRBJ1-3	-	-	TGCAGCGTCCGGGGGCGATTCTCTGGAAACACCATATATTTT	CSVRGRFSGNTIYF
TRBV30	TRBJ1-5	-	-	TGTGCCTGGAGTGTAACGGGGAGCAATCAGCCCCAGCATTTT	CAWSVTGSNQPQHF
TRBV7-9	TRBJ2-3	few	-	TGTGCCAGCAGCCCGAGTGTAGGGTTGGATACGCAGTATTTT	CASSPSVGLDTQYF
TRBV19	TRBJ1-6	few	TRBD1	TGTGCCAGTAGCGACAGGGTTTCGTCACCCCTCCACTTT	CASSDRVSSPLHF
TRBV23-1	TRBJ2-7	few	TRBD2	TGCGCCAGCAGTCATTGGATAGCGGGGAGCTACGAGCAGTACTTC	CASSHWIAGSYEQYF
TRBV5-1	TRBJ2-5	few	-	TGCGCCAGCAGCTTCAGTGGTGTGGCGCAAGAGACCCAGTACTTC	CASSFSGVAQETQYF
TRBV30	TRBJ1-1	-	TRBD1	TGTGCCTGGATAGGGACAGGGAGGACTGAAGCTTTCTTT	CAWIGTGRTEAFF
TRBV11-2	TRBJ1-2	-	-	TGTGCCAGCAGCTTAGGGGCCCGTGGGGGCTACACCTTC	CASSLGARGGYTF
TRBV15	TRBJ2-3	-	TRBD1	TGTGCCACCAGCAGAGCGGGACAGCACACAGATACGCAGTATTTT	CATSRAGQHTDTQYF
TRBV9	TRBJ1-1	-	-	TGTGCCAGCAGACAGGAGGGTAAGGCAGCTTTCTTT	CASRQEGKAAFF
TRBV7-2	TRBJ1-3	-	-	TGTGCCAGCAGCTTAGAGGTGCAAAGAAACACCATATATTTT	CASSLEVQRNTIYF
TRBV11-2	TRBJ2-1	-	-	TGTGCCAGCAGCTTAGTGCGGTCCGGGTCGGATGAGCAGTTCTTC	CASSLVRSGSDEQFF
TRBV6-1	TRBJ2-5	few	-	TGTGCCAGCAGGGGGACTTCAGCCCAAAAAGAGACCCAGTACTTC	CASRGTSAQKETQYF
TRBV18	TRBJ2-7	-	-	TGTGCCAGCTCACCACCATCACAGTTTGGAGGCTACGAGCAGTACTTC	CASSPPSQFGGYEQYF
TRBV5-6	TRBJ1-1	-	-	TGTGCCAGCAGCTCCCCAAGCAGGGACGGCACTGAAGCTTTCTTT	CASSSPSRDGTEAFF
TRBV14	TRBJ2-3	few	TRBD2	TGTGCCAGCAGCCAGCGGGGGTCAGATACGCAGTATTTT	CASSQRGSDTQYF
TRBV5-1	TRBJ2-1	few	TRBD2	TGCGCCAGCAGCTTGGCTCTAGCGGGGGTCAATGAGCAGTTCTTC	CASSLALAGVNEQFF
TRBV5-1	TRBJ1-1	-	-	TGCGCCAGCAGCTTGGCGGGGACCAACACTGAAGCTTTCTTT	CASSLAGTNTEAFF
TRBV5-1	TRBJ2-7	-	TRBD1	TGCGCCAGCAGCACTCAACAGGGGAGCACCTACGAGCAGTACTTC	CASSTQQGSTYEQYF